A selection of T cell receptor beta chains follows, all from one sample in a study of blood T cell repertoires in COVID-19. The assay was immunoSEQ multiplex PCR, and TCRdb's table has in-frame clones only and misses some. The sample lists about 350,000 clones, 75% to 90% seen once, with about 6% in the top ten. Sequencing used peripheral blood. These receptor sequences come from a woman in her fifties or sixties with COVID-19, enrolled during active disease. The CDR3 runs from the conserved cysteine through the conserved F or W. The order of the fields is D gene, V gene, clone size, J gene, CDR3 protein, CDR3 DNA. A D gene is named only where the DNA matches it firmly. The size of a clone is reported for some rows only, either as once, few or many, or as a class for expanded clones.

d_call: NA; v_call: TRBV10-1; clone_size: NA; j_call: TRBJ2-2; cdr3_aa: CASSESNGGRTGELFF; cdr3_nt: TGCGCCAGCAGTGAGTCGAACGGGGGAAGAACCGGGGAGCTGTTTTTT
d_call: NA; v_call: TRBV24-1; clone_size: NA; j_call: TRBJ1-1; cdr3_aa: CATSDGGGSTEAFF; cdr3_nt: TGTGCCACCAGTGATGGCGGGGGGAGCACTGAAGCTTTCTTT
d_call: TRBD2; v_call: TRBV19; clone_size: NA; j_call: TRBJ2-3; cdr3_aa: CASSMGTSGFTDTQYF; cdr3_nt: TGTGCCAGTAGTATGGGGACTAGCGGGTTCACAGATACGCAGTATTTT
d_call: NA; v_call: TRBV3-1/TRBV3-2; clone_size: NA; j_call: TRBJ1-1; cdr3_aa: CASSQRQGNTEAFF; cdr3_nt: TGTGCCAGCAGCCAACGGCAGGGGAACACTGAAGCTTTCTTT
d_call: NA; v_call: TRBV6-5; clone_size: few; j_call: TRBJ2-7; cdr3_aa: CATETDASSYEQYF; cdr3_nt: TGTGCCACGGAGACGGATGCTAGCTCCTACGAGCAGTACTTC
d_call: TRBD1; v_call: TRBV2; clone_size: NA; j_call: TRBJ2-5; cdr3_aa: CASSQVPNRGEETQYF; cdr3_nt: TGTGCCAGCAGCCAGGTTCCCAACAGGGGTGAGGAGACCCAGTACTTC
d_call: NA; v_call: TRBV4-1; clone_size: few; j_call: TRBJ1-4; cdr3_aa: CASSQDRTANEKLFF; cdr3_nt: TGCGCCAGCAGCCAAGATAGGACAGCTAATGAAAAACTGTTTTTT
d_call: NA; v_call: TRBV11-2; clone_size: NA; j_call: TRBJ1-1; cdr3_aa: CASSLAWAGGSREAFF; cdr3_nt: TGTGCCAGCAGCTTAGCATGGGCGGGTGGCTCTCGTGAAGCTTTCTTT
d_call: TRBD2; v_call: TRBV7-8; clone_size: NA; j_call: TRBJ2-2; cdr3_aa: CASSLAASGRASGELFF; cdr3_nt: TGTGCCAGCAGCTTAGCGGCTAGCGGGAGGGCGTCGGGGGAGCTGTTTTTT
d_call: NA; v_call: TRBV21-1; clone_size: NA; j_call: TRBJ1-2; cdr3_aa: CASSKGGTDNYGYTF; cdr3_nt: TGTGCCAGCAGCAAAGGTGGGACAGATAACTATGGCTACACCTTC
d_call: NA; v_call: TRBV25-1; clone_size: NA; j_call: TRBJ2-7; cdr3_aa: CASSEYAGKDYEQYF; cdr3_nt: TGTGCCAGCAGTGAATATGCAGGGAAGGACTACGAGCAGTACTTC
d_call: NA; v_call: TRBV5-1; clone_size: NA; j_call: TRBJ1-2; cdr3_aa: CASSLDAGGLGYGYTF; cdr3_nt: TGCGCCAGCAGCTTGGACGCCGGGGGTTTAGGCTATGGCTACACCTTC
d_call: NA; v_call: TRBV9; clone_size: NA; j_call: TRBJ2-1; cdr3_aa: CASSSFGGNNEQFF; cdr3_nt: TGTGCCAGCAGCTCCTTCGGGGGAAACAATGAGCAGTTCTTC
d_call: TRBD1; v_call: TRBV7-8; clone_size: NA; j_call: TRBJ1-1; cdr3_aa: CASSLRQGFTEAFF; cdr3_nt: TGTGCCAGCAGCCTAAGACAGGGCTTCACTGAAGCTTTCTTT
d_call: TRBD1; v_call: TRBV11-3; clone_size: NA; j_call: TRBJ1-6; cdr3_aa: CASSPGTGYNSPLHF; cdr3_nt: TGTGCCAGCAGCCCCGGGACAGGGTATAATTCACCCCTCCACTTT
d_call: NA; v_call: TRBV28; clone_size: NA; j_call: TRBJ2-7; cdr3_aa: CASSGPQRGEQYF; cdr3_nt: TGTGCCAGCAGTGGCCCCCAAAGGGGCGAGCAGTACTTC
d_call: NA; v_call: TRBV11-1; clone_size: NA; j_call: TRBJ2-3; cdr3_aa: CASSLGAQSTDTQYF; cdr3_nt: TGTGCCAGCAGCTTAGGGGCGCAGAGCACAGATACGCAGTATTTT
d_call: NA; v_call: TRBV2; clone_size: NA; j_call: TRBJ2-1; cdr3_aa: CASTSRNEQFF; cdr3_nt: TGTGCCAGCACTAGCCGCAATGAGCAGTTCTTC
d_call: TRBD1; v_call: TRBV7-2; clone_size: NA; j_call: TRBJ1-2; cdr3_aa: CASSLETGGYGYTF; cdr3_nt: TGTGCCAGCAGCTTAGAGACAGGGGGCTATGGCTACACCTTC
d_call: NA; v_call: TRBV5-1; clone_size: NA; j_call: TRBJ1-6; cdr3_aa: CASSLEFFLSPLHF; cdr3_nt: TGCGCCAGCAGCTTGGAATTTTTCCTTTCACCCCTCCACTTT
d_call: NA; v_call: TRBV19; clone_size: NA; j_call: TRBJ1-1; cdr3_aa: CASVGSQYTEAFF; cdr3_nt: TGTGCCAGTGTAGGGAGCCAATACACTGAAGCTTTCTTT
d_call: NA; v_call: TRBV7-2; clone_size: NA; j_call: TRBJ1-2; cdr3_aa: CASRLAQGARNYGYTF; cdr3_nt: TGTGCCAGCAGACTCGCTCAAGGGGCCAGAAACTATGGCTACACCTTC
d_call: NA; v_call: TRBV10-2; clone_size: NA; j_call: TRBJ1-2; cdr3_aa: CASSVNGGDYGYTF; cdr3_nt: TGCGCCAGCAGTGTAAATGGGGGCGACTATGGCTACACCTTC